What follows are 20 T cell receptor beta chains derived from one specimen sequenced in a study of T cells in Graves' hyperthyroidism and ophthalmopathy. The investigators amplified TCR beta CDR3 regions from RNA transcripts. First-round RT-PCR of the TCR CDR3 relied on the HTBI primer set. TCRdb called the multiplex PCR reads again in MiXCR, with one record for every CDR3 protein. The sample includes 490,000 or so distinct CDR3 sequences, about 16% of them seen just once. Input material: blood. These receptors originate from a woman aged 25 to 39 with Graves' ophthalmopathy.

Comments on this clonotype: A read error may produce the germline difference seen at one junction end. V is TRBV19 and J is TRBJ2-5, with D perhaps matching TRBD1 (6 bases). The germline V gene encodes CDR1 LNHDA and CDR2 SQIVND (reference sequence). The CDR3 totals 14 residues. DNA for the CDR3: TGTGCCAGTAGTCTAGACAGGAAACAAGAGACCCAGTACTTC. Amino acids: CASSLDRKQETQYF.

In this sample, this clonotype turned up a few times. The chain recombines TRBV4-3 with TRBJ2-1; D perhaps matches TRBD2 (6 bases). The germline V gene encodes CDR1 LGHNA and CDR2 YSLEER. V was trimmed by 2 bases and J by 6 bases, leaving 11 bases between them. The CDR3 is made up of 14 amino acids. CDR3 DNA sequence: TGCGCCAGCAGCCAAAGGAGGGGCCCCAATGAGCAGTTCTTC. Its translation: CASSQRRGPNEQFF.

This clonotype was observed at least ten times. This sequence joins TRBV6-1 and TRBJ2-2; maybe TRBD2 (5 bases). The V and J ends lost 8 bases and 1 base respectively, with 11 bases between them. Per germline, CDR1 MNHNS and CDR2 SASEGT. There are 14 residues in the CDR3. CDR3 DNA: TGTGCCAGCGGAGGAGTCGGGAACACCGGGGAGCTGTTTTTT. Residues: CASGGVGNTGELFF.

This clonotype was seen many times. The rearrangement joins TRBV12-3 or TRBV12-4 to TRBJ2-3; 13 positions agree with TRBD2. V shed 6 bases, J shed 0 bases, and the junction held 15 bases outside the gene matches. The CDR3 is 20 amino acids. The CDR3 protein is CASSPGLAGDLSRSTDTQYF. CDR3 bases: TGTGCCAGCAGCCCTGGACTAGCGGGAGACCTATCAAGGAGCACAGATACGCAGTATTTT.

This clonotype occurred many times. CDR3 bases: TGTGCCTGGAGTGGGGGGACTAGCGGGAGAGATGAGCAGTTCTTC. This gives the protein CAWSGGTSGRDEQFF. J is TRBJ2-1 and V is TRBV30; 14 nucleotides agree with TRBD2. V was pared by 1 base and J by 8 bases, with 4 bases of the junction left unmatched. The CDR3 totals 15 residues. The V gene's germline CDR1 is GTSNPN and CDR2 SVGIG (reference sequence).

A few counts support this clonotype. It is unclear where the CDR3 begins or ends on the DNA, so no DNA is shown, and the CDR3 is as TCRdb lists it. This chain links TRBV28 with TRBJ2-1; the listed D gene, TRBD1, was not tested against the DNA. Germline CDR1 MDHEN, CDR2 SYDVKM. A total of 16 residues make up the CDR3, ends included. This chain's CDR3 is CASSTSGQPTYNEQFF.

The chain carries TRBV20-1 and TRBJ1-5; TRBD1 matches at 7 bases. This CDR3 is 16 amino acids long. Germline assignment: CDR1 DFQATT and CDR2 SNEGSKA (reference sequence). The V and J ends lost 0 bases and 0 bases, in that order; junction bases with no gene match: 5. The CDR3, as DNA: TGCAGTGCTAGAGATCCACAGGGGCCTAGCAATCAGCCCCAGCATTTT. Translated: CSARDPQGPSNQPQHF.

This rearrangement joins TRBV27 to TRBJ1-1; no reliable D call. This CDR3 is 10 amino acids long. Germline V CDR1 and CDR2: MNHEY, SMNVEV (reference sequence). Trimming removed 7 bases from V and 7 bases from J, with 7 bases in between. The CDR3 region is CASNKGEAFF. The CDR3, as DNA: TGTGCCAGCAATAAGGGTGAAGCTTTCTTT.

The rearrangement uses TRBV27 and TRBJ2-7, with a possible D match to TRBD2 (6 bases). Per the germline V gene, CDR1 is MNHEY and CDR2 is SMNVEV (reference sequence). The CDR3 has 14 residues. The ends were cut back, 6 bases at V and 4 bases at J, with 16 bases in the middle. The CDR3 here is CASSSARGEYEQYF. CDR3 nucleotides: TGTGCCAGCAGCTCCGCGCGGGGCGAATACGAGCAGTACTTC.

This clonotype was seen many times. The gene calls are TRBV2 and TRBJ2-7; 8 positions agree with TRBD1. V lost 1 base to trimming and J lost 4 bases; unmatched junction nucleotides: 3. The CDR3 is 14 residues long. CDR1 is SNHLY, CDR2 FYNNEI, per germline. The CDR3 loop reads CASSEVRGQYEQYF. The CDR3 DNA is TGTGCCAGCAGTGAAGTCAGGGGGCAATACGAGCAGTACTTC.

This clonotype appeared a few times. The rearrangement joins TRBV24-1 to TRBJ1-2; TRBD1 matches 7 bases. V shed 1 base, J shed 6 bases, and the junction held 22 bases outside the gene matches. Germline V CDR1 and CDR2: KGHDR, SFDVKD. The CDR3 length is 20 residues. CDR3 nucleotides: TGTGCCACCAGTGATTTCCTCCGGGACAGAGTCCTCAAGGGGGATGATGGCTACACCTTC. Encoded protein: CATSDFLRDRVLKGDDGYTF.

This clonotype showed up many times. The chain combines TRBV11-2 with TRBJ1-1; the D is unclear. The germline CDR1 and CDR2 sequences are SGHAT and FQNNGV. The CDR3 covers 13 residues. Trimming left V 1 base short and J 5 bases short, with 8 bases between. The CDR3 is CASSLGLRTEAFF. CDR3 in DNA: TGTGCCAGCAGCTTAGGTTTGAGGACTGAAGCTTTCTTT.

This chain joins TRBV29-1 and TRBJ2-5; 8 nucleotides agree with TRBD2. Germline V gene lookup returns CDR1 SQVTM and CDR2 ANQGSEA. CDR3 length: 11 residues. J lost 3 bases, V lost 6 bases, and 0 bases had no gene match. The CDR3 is CSVAGEETQYF. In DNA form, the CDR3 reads TGCAGCGTAGCGGGAGAAGAGACCCAGTACTTC. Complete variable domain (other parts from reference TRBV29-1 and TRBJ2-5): SAVISQKPSRDICQRGTSLTIQCQVDSQVTMMFWYRQQPGQSLTLIATANQGSEATYESGFVIDKFPISRPNLTFSTLTVSNMSPEDSSIYLCSVAGEETQYFGPGTRLLVL.

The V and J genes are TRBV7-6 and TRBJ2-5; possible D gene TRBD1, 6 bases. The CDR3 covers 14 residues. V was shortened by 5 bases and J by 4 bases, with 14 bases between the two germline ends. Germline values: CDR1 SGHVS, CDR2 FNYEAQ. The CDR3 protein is CASSAWTVPETQYF. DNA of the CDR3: TGTGCCAGCAGCGCATGGACAGTCCCAGAGACCCAGTACTTC.

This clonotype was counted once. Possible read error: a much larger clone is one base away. This chain's CDR3 is CASSSMTSGVSSYNEQYF. CDR3 DNA: TGCGCCAGCAGCTCAATGACTAGCGGGGTAAGCTCCTACAATGAGCAGTACTTC. This rearrangement joins TRBV5-1 to TRBJ2-1; 11 bases are shared with TRBD2. The J call may not be correct, given that the DNA end is closer to TRBJ2-7. The CDR3 covers 18 residues. CDR1 is SGHRS and CDR2 is YFSETQ in the germline V gene.

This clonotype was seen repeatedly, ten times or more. In DNA form, the CDR3 reads TGTGCCAGCAGCTATAGCGGGAGGGGCTACAATGAGCAGTTCTTC. Its translation is CASSYSGRGYNEQFF. V usage is TRBV6-1 and J usage is TRBJ2-1; 11 bases match TRBD2. J was trimmed by 3 bases and V by 6 bases; bases with no gene match: 4. The CDR3 contains 15 residues. Per germline, CDR1 MNHNS and CDR2 SASEGT.

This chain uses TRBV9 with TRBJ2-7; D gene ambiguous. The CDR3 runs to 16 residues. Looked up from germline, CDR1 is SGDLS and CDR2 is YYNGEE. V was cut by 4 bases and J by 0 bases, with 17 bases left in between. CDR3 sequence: CASSPRVSRSSYEQYF. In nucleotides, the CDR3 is TGTGCCAGCAGCCCGAGAGTTAGCCGGAGCTCCTACGAGCAGTACTTC.

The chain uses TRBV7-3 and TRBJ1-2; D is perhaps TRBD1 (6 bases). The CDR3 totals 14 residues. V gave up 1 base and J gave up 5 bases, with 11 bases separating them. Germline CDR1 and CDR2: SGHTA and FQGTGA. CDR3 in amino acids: CASSLSGGEYGYTF. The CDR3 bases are TGTGCCAGCAGCTTAAGTGGGGGCGAGTATGGCTACACCTTC.

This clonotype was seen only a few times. CDR3 nucleotides: TGCAGCGCGGATATGGGTAGCAATGAGCAGTTCTTC. Protein: CSADMGSNEQFF. The chain has TRBV29-1 and TRBJ2-1; no reliable D call. CDR1 and CDR2 from the germline V gene are SQVTM and ANQGSEA. There are 12 residues in the CDR3. Trimming took off 7 bases at V and 6 bases at J, with 13 bases between the two ends.

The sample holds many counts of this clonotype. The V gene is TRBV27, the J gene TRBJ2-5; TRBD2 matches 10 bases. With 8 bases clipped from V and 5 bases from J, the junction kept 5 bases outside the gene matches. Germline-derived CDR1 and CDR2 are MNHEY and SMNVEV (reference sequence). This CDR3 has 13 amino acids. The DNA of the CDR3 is TGTGCCAGCCGTCTAGCGGGAGACGAGACCCAGTACTTC. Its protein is CASRLAGDETQYF.